Reported below is one TCR beta chain. What it recognizes is unknown. The junction had 6 bases not matched to a gene; V was cut back by 3 bases and J by 9 bases. The CDR3 loop spans 15 amino acids. The germline V gene encodes CDR1 SGHTA and CDR2 FQGNSA. TCRdb fed the RT-PCR reads into MiXCR, producing one record per CDR3 protein. The sample gives about 480,000 distinct CDR3 sequences, 10% to 15% of which show up once; about 12% is in the top ten. The data stem from a study of response to subunit inactivated influenza vaccine. Whole-study findings and limits: Authors suggested each seasonal influenza vaccination recruits few new T cells.

This receptor was obtained from a man in his forties or fifties who received an inactivated influenza vaccine. V and J are TRBV7-2 and TRBJ1-6; 9 bases align to TRBD1. The sequenced sample was PBMCs from blood, obtained roughly 45 days after vaccination. The DNA of the CDR3 is TGTGCCAGCAGCTTGGCAGGACAGGGGACTTCACCCCTCCACTTT. Translating it yields CASSLAGQGTSPLHF.